This is a list of T cell receptor beta chains from one sample in a study of T cell repertoires in cytomegalovirus infection. TCRdb independently ran MiXCR on the reads; one entry per CDR3 protein. The data contain roughly 300,000 distinct CDR3 sequences, about 25% of them singletons. Sequencing was performed on PBMCs. The receptor source for this set is a human donor in good health (CMV status not recorded). Some clones in this sample may be carry-over from other donors' samples. Both conserved end residues are part of each CDR3. D genes are given only for firm matches. Only part of the rows carry a size: once, few, many, or a class if the clone is expanded.

D: TRBD2
J: TRBJ2-2
V: TRBV28
size: NA
CDR3: CASSLMGLAGIGELFF
DNA: TGTGCCAGCAGTTTAATGGGGCTAGCGGGAATCGGGGAGCTGTTTTTT

D: NA
J: TRBJ1-4
V: TRBV28
size: NA
CDR3: CASRSSGEGDNEKLFF
DNA: TGTGCCAGCCGGTCCTCAGGGGAAGGGGATAATGAAAAACTGTTTTTT

D: NA
J: TRBJ2-2
V: TRBV7-3
size: NA
CDR3: CASSRGLSNTGELFF
DNA: TGTGCCAGCAGCCGTGGCCTATCGAACACCGGGGAGCTGTTTTTT

D: NA
J: TRBJ1-1
V: TRBV7-3
size: NA
CDR3: CASSPPGGTAFF
DNA: TGTGCCAGCAGCCCCCCTGGAGGGACGGCTTTCTTT

D: TRBD1
J: TRBJ1-5
V: TRBV6-1
size: NA
CDR3: CASRGQGYQPQHF
DNA: TGTGCCAGCAGAGGACAGGGTTATCAGCCCCAGCATTTT

D: NA
J: TRBJ1-6
V: TRBV10-3
size: few
CDR3: CAISEAGWNSPLHF
DNA: TGTGCCATCAGTGAGGCCGGGTGGAATTCACCCCTCCACTTT

D: NA
J: TRBJ1-1
V: TRBV29-1
size: NA
CDR3: CSVAQGVTEAFF
DNA: TGCAGCGTGGCACAGGGAGTCACTGAAGCTTTCTTT

D: NA
J: TRBJ2-5
V: TRBV28
size: NA
CDR3: CASSSGRDGQETQYF
DNA: TGTGCCAGCAGTTCCGGACGGGACGGCCAAGAGACCCAGTACTTC

D: TRBD1
J: TRBJ2-7
V: TRBV28
size: many
CDR3: CASSTLTGASVLEQYF
DNA: TGTGCCAGCAGTACCCTAACAGGGGCGTCTGTCCTCGAGCAGTACTTC

D: TRBD2
J: TRBJ2-7
V: TRBV6-2/TRBV6-3
size: few
CDR3: CASTKTSGTYEQYF
DNA: TGTGCCAGCACAAAGACTAGCGGGACCTACGAGCAGTACTTC

D: NA
J: TRBJ2-5
V: TRBV7-2
size: many
CDR3: CASSITGGGGETQYF
DNA: TGTGCCAGCAGCATTACAGGCGGAGGAGGGGAGACCCAGTACTTC

D: NA
J: TRBJ1-5
V: TRBV28
size: NA
CDR3: CASSLSEFNQPQHF
DNA: TGTGCCAGCAGTTTATCCGAATTCAATCAGCCCCAGCATTTT

D: TRBD2
J: TRBJ2-1
V: TRBV29-1
size: NA
CDR3: CSVEVGSGSSYNEQFF
DNA: TGCAGCGTTGAAGTCGGTAGCGGGAGCTCCTACAATGAGCAGTTCTTC

D: TRBD1
J: TRBJ1-2
V: TRBV7-3
size: many
CDR3: CASSFTGGSGGYTF
DNA: TGTGCCAGCAGCTTCACAGGGGGCAGTGGTGGCTACACCTTC

D: TRBD2
J: TRBJ2-3
V: TRBV10-1
size: NA
CDR3: CASSTSGGSTDTQYF
DNA: TGCGCCAGCAGTACTAGCGGAGGTAGCACAGATACGCAGTATTTT

D: TRBD1
J: TRBJ2-1
V: TRBV28
size: few
CDR3: CASSLWGGTASYNEQFF
DNA: TGTGCCAGCAGTTTATGGGGTGGGACAGCCTCCTACAATGAGCAGTTCTTC

D: NA
J: TRBJ2-7
V: TRBV15
size: NA
CDR3: CATSRNLGGLYHEQYF
DNA: TGTGCCACCAGCAGAAACCTGGGGGGTCTTTACCACGAGCAGTACTTC

D: NA
J: TRBJ2-3
V: TRBV7-2
size: few
CDR3: CASRPTTNTQYF
DNA: TGTGCCAGCAGACCCACTACGAATACGCAGTATTTT

D: NA
J: TRBJ2-1
V: TRBV19
size: once
CDR3: CASQKPQGMGDNEQFF
DNA: TGTGCCAGCCAGAAGCCACAGGGTATGGGGGACAATGAGCAGTTCTTC

D: NA
J: TRBJ1-1
V: TRBV6-2/TRBV6-3
size: NA
CDR3: CASSYPKGRMNTEAFF
DNA: TGTGCCAGCAGTTACCCTAAGGGACGGATGAACACTGAAGCTTTCTTT

D: NA
J: TRBJ2-7
V: TRBV19
size: NA
CDR3: CASSTTARLWDEQYF
DNA: TGTGCCAGTAGTACCACCGCACGCCTTTGGGACGAGCAGTACTTC

D: TRBD2
J: TRBJ2-7
V: TRBV5-3
size: few
CDR3: CASSLTSGRSSYEQYF
DNA: TGTGCCAGCAGCTTAACTAGCGGGAGGTCCTCCTACGAGCAGTACTTC

D: TRBD1
J: TRBJ2-7
V: TRBV7-8
size: NA
CDR3: CASSEGQGAIYEQYF
DNA: TGTGCCAGCAGCGAGGGACAGGGGGCAATCTACGAGCAGTACTTC

D: NA
J: TRBJ2-5
V: TRBV20-1
size: NA
CDR3: CSARDPGRPQETQYF
DNA: TGCAGTGCTAGAGACCCGGGACGCCCCCAAGAGACCCAGTACTTC

D: TRBD2
J: TRBJ2-7
V: TRBV12-3/TRBV12-4
size: NA
CDR3: CASSRGLAGGGGPSEQYF
DNA: TGTGCCAGCAGCCGCGGACTAGCGGGGGGGGGCGGCCCCTCCGAGCAGTACTTC

D: TRBD1
J: TRBJ1-1
V: TRBV28
size: NA
CDR3: CASGFRGGVAEAFF
DNA: TGTGCCAGCGGCTTCAGGGGGGGAGTGGCTGAAGCTTTCTTT

D: NA
J: TRBJ2-3
V: TRBV7-2
size: many
CDR3: CASSRGASTDTQYF
DNA: TGTGCCAGCAGCCGCGGGGCTAGCACAGATACGCAGTATTTT

D: TRBD2
J: TRBJ2-7
V: TRBV18
size: few
CDR3: CASSPTEGGGAGEQYF
DNA: TGTGCCAGCTCACCAACAGAAGGCGGGGGGGCCGGAGAGCAGTACTTC

D: NA
J: TRBJ2-7
V: TRBV28
size: few
CDR3: CASSFVGSFNEQYF
DNA: TGTGCCAGCAGTTTTGTTGGCTCCTTCAACGAGCAGTACTTC